A selection of T cell receptor beta chains follows, all from one sample in a study of PD-1 blockade in classical Hodgkin lymphoma. Produced via immunoSEQ multiplex PCR; TCRdb's table is partial and in-frame only. Altogether tens of thousands of clones are present, more than 75% being singletons, with the ten largest covering roughly 5.3%. The sample was peripheral blood mononuclear cells (PBMCs). These receptors came from a human donor with classical Hodgkin lymphoma. CDR3s include the opening cysteine and the closing phenylalanine or tryptophan. D genes are given only for firm matches. Size is omitted from some rows. Given values are once, few, many or a class for expanded clones.

TRBV5-1,TRBJ2-3,-,-,CASSTTVPVTDTQYF,TGCGCCAGCAGCACAACAGTTCCCGTCACAGATACGCAGTATTTT
TRBV28,TRBJ2-7,once,-,CASSPAGLLYEQYF,TGTGCCAGCAGCCCGGCGGGACTCCTGTACGAGCAGTACTTC
TRBV19,TRBJ1-1,-,-,CASGPGSGTEAFF,TGTGCCAGTGGCCCGGGGTCGGGGACTGAAGCTTTCTTT
TRBV11-3,TRBJ1-4,-,TRBD1,CASSLAAGGPFNEKLFF,TGTGCCAGCAGCTTAGCCGCAGGGGGCCCGTTTAATGAAAAACTGTTTTTT
TRBV7-9,TRBJ2-7,-,TRBD2,CASSSGLRSGGYEQYF,TGTGCCAGCAGCTCCGGACTACGTAGCGGGGGCTACGAGCAGTACTTC
TRBV5-1,TRBJ1-1,-,-,CASSLAVNGNTEAFF,TGCGCCAGCAGCTTGGCGGTGAATGGGAACACTGAAGCTTTCTTT
TRBV11-2,TRBJ2-2,-,TRBD1,CASSLGDRGRPGELFF,TGTGCCAGCAGCTTAGGGGACAGGGGAAGGCCCGGGGAGCTGTTTTTT
TRBV27,TRBJ2-6,-,-,CASSLSTVRANVLTF,TGTGCCAGCAGTTTATCGACAGTGAGGGCCAACGTCCTGACTTTC
TRBV7-2,TRBJ1-2,-,TRBD1,CASSYSTGTAYGYTF,TGTGCCAGCAGCTACTCCACCGGGACAGCATATGGCTACACCTTC
TRBV28,TRBJ1-4,once,-,CASSRRSGVNEKLFF,TGTGCCAGCAGTCGCCGTTCAGGGGTAAATGAAAAACTGTTTTTT
TRBV4-1,TRBJ2-1,-,TRBD2,CASSRTSGYNEQFF,TGCGCCAGCAGCCGGACTAGCGGGTACAATGAGCAGTTCTTC
TRBV13,TRBJ1-1,-,-,CASSFGRAGNTEAFF,TGTGCCAGCAGCTTTGGAAGGGCGGGGAACACTGAAGCTTTCTTT
TRBV28,TRBJ2-4,once,-,CASSHLDPQNAKNIQYF,TGTGCCAGCAGTCACCTGGACCCCCAGAACGCCAAAAACATTCAGTACTTC
TRBV4-1,TRBJ2-1,-,-,CASSQRLVGYNEQFF,TGCGCCAGCAGCCAACGACTAGTGGGGTACAATGAGCAGTTCTTC
TRBV29-1,TRBJ2-3,-,-,CSVEDDGAWGGTDTQYF,TGCAGCGTTGAAGATGATGGGGCCTGGGGGGGCACAGATACGCAGTATTTT
TRBV11-2,TRBJ2-1,-,TRBD2,CASSRGLDNEQFF,TGTGCCAGCAGCCGGGGACTAGACAATGAGCAGTTCTTC
TRBV6-6,TRBJ1-1,-,TRBD1,CASSYSTGRYTEAFF,TGTGCCAGCAGTTACTCGACAGGGAGGTACACTGAAGCTTTCTTT
TRBV18,TRBJ1-2,-,-,CASSPTLTGPNYGYTF,TGTGCCAGTTCACCTACCTTGACGGGGCCTAACTATGGCTACACCTTC
TRBV9,TRBJ2-5,-,TRBD2,CASSVDGRLAGGPGETQYF,TGTGCCAGCAGCGTAGACGGCCGACTAGCGGGAGGGCCTGGAGAGACCCAGTACTTC
TRBV5-4,TRBJ2-3,-,TRBD1,CASSRPGTGGVGTDTQYF,TGTGCCAGCAGCCGTCCCGGGACAGGGGGCGTAGGCACAGATACGCAGTATTTT
TRBV7-9,TRBJ2-1,-,-,CASSLALPGANEQFF,TGTGCCAGCAGCTTAGCGCTCCCGGGGGCCAATGAGCAGTTCTTC
TRBV11-2,TRBJ2-4,-,-,CASSLDSGLAKNIQYF,TGTGCCAGCAGCTTAGACAGTGGTCTCGCCAAAAACATTCAGTACTTC